One sample yielded the 6 T cell receptor beta chains listed below, sequenced in a study of neurological immune-mediated disorders. TCRdb independently ran MiXCR on the 5' RACE reads; one entry per CDR3 protein. The table includes tens of thousands of distinct CDR3 sequences, more than 9.5% detected once. The sample consisted of PBMCs. The receptors come from a female donor in good health.

Many counts were recorded for this clonotype. The chain has TRBV5-1 and TRBJ1-1; possible D gene TRBD1, 6 bases. Germline V CDR1 and CDR2: SGHRS, YFSETQ. V lost 0 bases and J 3 bases, leaving 9 bases between the germline ends. This CDR3 comprises 14 residues. This CDR3 reads CASSLASGDTEAFF. CDR3 nucleotide sequence: TGCGCCAGCAGCTTGGCGTCAGGGGACACTGAAGCTTTCTTT.

Ten or more counts support this clonotype. This chain uses TRBV6-1 with TRBJ1-4, with 8 bases matching TRBD1. The germline CDR1 and CDR2 sequences are MNHNS and SASEGT. The CDR3 is made up of 15 amino acids. V shed 7 bases and J 7 bases; nucleotides not matched to a gene: 11. Here the CDR3 reads CASNLAGTGGEKLFF. The CDR3 region has the DNA TGTGCCAGCAACCTGGCTGGGACAGGAGGTGAAAAACTGTTTTTT.

The sample holds one count of this clonotype. Just one base apart from a much larger clone, this may be a read error. The chain has TRBV12-3 or TRBV12-4 and TRBJ2-5; D possibly uses TRBD1 or TRBD2 (5 bases each). Trimming cost V 8 bases and J 4 bases, with 5 bases left between them. The CDR3 consists of 10 residues. Here the CDR3 DNA reads TGTGCCAGCGGGGGAGAGACCCAGTACTTC. Protein: CASGGETQYF.

This clonotype was counted ten times or more. The chain combines TRBV20-1 with TRBJ1-6, with D unclear. This CDR3 contains 14 residues. Germline loops: CDR1 DFQATT, CDR2 SNEGSKA (reference sequence). Trimming took 6 bases from V and 7 from J, leaving 16 bases between them. CDR3 region: CSARRELENSPLHF. DNA for the CDR3: TGCAGTGCCCGTCGGGAATTAGAGAATTCACCCCTCCACTTT.

This clonotype was counted many times. The chain has TRBV4-1 and TRBJ1-2; a possible D gene is TRBD1 (5 bases). V was trimmed by 4 bases and J by 4 bases, leaving 13 bases between them. This CDR3 has 14 amino acids. Germline lookup yields CDR1 MGHRA and CDR2 YSYEKL. The CDR3 DNA sequence: TGCGCCAGCAGCCCTGCGGGGACCGGCTATGGCTACACCTTC. Translation: CASSPAGTGYGYTF.

Ten or more counts support this clonotype. V usage is TRBV5-1 and J usage is TRBJ2-1; either TRBD1 or TRBD2 may fit D (5 bases each). Germline CDR1 SGHRS, CDR2 YFSETQ. The CDR3 runs 13 residues. V was shortened by 4 bases and J by 4 bases, with 9 bases between the two germline ends. The CDR3 bases are TGCGCCAGCAGCAGGGACCAGTACAATGAGCAGTTCTTC. This codes for CASSRDQYNEQFF.